This entry lists 28 T cell receptor beta chains sequenced from one sample in a study of post-analysis software for immune sequencing data. Unique molecular identifiers were present in the TCR beta cDNA libraries. TCRdb re-analysed the PCR reads in MiXCR, keeping a single row per CDR3 protein. The sample consists of about 160,000 distinct CDR3 sequences, about 34% of them appearing once. The sample consisted of blood, taken after autologous hematopoietic stem cell transplantation. The receptors derive from a girl aged 10 to 17 with multiple sclerosis.

The gene calls are TRBV3-1 and TRBJ2-2, with D tentatively TRBD1 (5 bases). Germline CDR1 reads LGHDT; CDR2 reads YNNKEL (reference sequence). This CDR3 spans 17 amino acids. The ends were cut back, 0 bases at V and 4 bases at J, with 15 bases in the middle. In DNA form, the CDR3 reads TGTGCCAGCAGCCAAGATTATTGGGGCGCAAGCACCGGGGAGCTGTTTTTT. Encoded protein: CASSQDYWGASTGELFF. The full variable domain, completed using reference TRBV3-1 and TRBJ2-2, is DTAVSQTPKYLVTQMGNDKSIKCEQNLGHDTMYWYKQDSKKFLKIMFSYNNKELIINETVPNRFSPKSPDKAHLNLHINSLELGDSAVYFCASSQDYWGASTGELFFGEGSRLTVL.

This clonotype was detected a few times. The chain is built from TRBV20-1 and TRBJ2-5; D is perhaps TRBD1 or TRBD2 (5 bases each). Trimming cost V 6 bases and J 5 bases, with 16 bases left between them. Germline CDR1 is DFQATT and CDR2 is SNEGSKA (reference sequence). CDR3 size: 13 residues. The CDR3 loop is CSATMWGSETQYF. The CDR3 DNA reads as TGCAGTGCCACAATGTGGGGGTCGGAGACCCAGTACTTC.

V usage is TRBV7-2 and J usage is TRBJ2-7; TRBD2 agrees at 9 bases. Germline-derived CDR1 and CDR2 are SGHTA and FQGNSA. This CDR3 spans 17 amino acids. The V and J ends lost 2 bases and 3 bases, in that order; junction bases with no gene match: 11. The CDR3 coding sequence is TGTGCCAGCAGCTTAAGGCCGAGCGGGGGGCTACACTACGAGCAGTACTTC. Its protein is CASSLRPSGGLHYEQYF.

V usage is TRBV12-3 or TRBV12-4 and J usage is TRBJ2-1; 7 nucleotides agree with TRBD1. The CDR3 loop spans 14 amino acids. The ends lost 3 bases at V and 6 bases at J; junction bases unmatched: 5. This CDR3 is CASSFMNRGNEQFF. CDR3 bases: TGTGCCAGCAGTTTCATGAACAGGGGCAATGAGCAGTTCTTC.

This clonotype was counted a few times. The chain has TRBV14 and TRBJ1-2; 7 bases are shared with TRBD1. V dropped 4 bases and J dropped 6; count of bases not matched to a gene: 5. The germline gives CDR1 SGHDN, CDR2 FVKESK. CDR3 length: 13 residues. The CDR3 spells CASSRPTGNGYTF. The CDR3 nucleotides read TGTGCCAGCAGCCGCCCGACAGGGAATGGCTACACCTTC.

The table lists this clonotype with many counts. The gene calls are TRBV29-1 and TRBJ2-7; 7 bases match TRBD2. The CDR3 extends over 15 amino acids. Germline V CDR1 and CDR2: SQVTM, ANQGSEA. The V segment lost 0 bases and the J segment 3 bases; nucleotides outside the gene matches: 8. The DNA for the CDR3 is TGCAGCGTTGAAGACGTCAGCGGGGCAAACTACGAGCAGTACTTC. Translated: CSVEDVSGANYEQYF.

The chain combines TRBV18 with TRBJ1-5; 9 bases are shared with TRBD1. The CDR3 is 16 amino acids. Germline V CDR1 and CDR2: KGHSH, LQKENI. With 5 bases clipped from V and 1 base from J, the junction kept 6 bases outside the gene matches. CDR3 in DNA: TGTGCCAGCTCAATCGGCGGGACAGGGAGCAATCAGCCCCAGCATTTT. Translating gives CASSIGGTGSNQPQHF.

As DNA, the CDR3 is TGTGCCACCAGCAGTAAACCACTAGTGCGAGAGACCCAGTACTTC. Translating it yields CATSSKPLVRETQYF. The chain is built from TRBV15 and TRBJ2-5, with D possibly TRBD2 on 5 matching bases. The germline V and J ends were trimmed by 3 bases and 4 bases, with 15 bases remaining between them. The CDR3 runs 15 residues. From germline, CDR1 is LNHNV and CDR2 YYDKDF (reference sequence). The variable domain in full, completed from reference TRBV15 and TRBJ2-5, reads DAMVIQNPRYQVTQFGKPVTLSCSQTLNHNVMYWYQQKSSQAPKLLFHYYDKDFNNEADTPDNFQSRRPNTSFCFLDIRSPGLGDTAMYLCATSSKPLVRETQYFGPGTRLLVL.

This clonotype came up many times. This rearrangement joins TRBV3-1 to TRBJ2-1; the D is unclear. CDR3 length: 12 amino acids. With 1 base removed from V and 9 bases from J, the gap between germline ends came to 7 bases. The germline V gene has CDR1 LGHDT and CDR2 YNNKEL (reference sequence). This CDR3 reads CASSQGIVEQFF. DNA of the CDR3: TGTGCCAGCAGCCAAGGTATTGTTGAGCAGTTCTTC.

This clonotype was picked up a small number of times. V is TRBV7-6 and J is TRBJ2-3; TRBD2 aligns across 12 bases. CDR1 and CDR2 (germline): SGHVS, FNYEAQ. The CDR3 sequence is 17 residues long. J gave up 4 bases and V 2 bases, and 7 bases lay outside the gene matches. This chain's CDR3 is CASSLRTSGEPPDTQYF. CDR3 nucleotide sequence: TGTGCCAGCAGCTTACGGACTAGCGGGGAACCGCCAGATACGCAGTATTTT.

This clonotype was observed a few times. The V call is TRBV20-1, the J call TRBJ2-7; D might be TRBD2 (5 bases). Germline CDR1 reads DFQATT; CDR2 reads SNEGSKA (reference sequence). The CDR3 consists of 12 residues. The CDR3 loop reads CSLRRGSYEQYF. CDR3 coding DNA: TGCAGCCTCCGCCGGGGTTCCTACGAGCAGTACTTC.

V is TRBV10-3 and J is TRBJ1-1; D call uncertain. In germline, CDR1 is ENHRY, CDR2 SYGVKD. The CDR3 is made up of 13 amino acids. V lost 7 bases, J lost 8 bases, and 17 bases lay in between. CDR3 protein: CAITTRSLGEAFF. In DNA, the CDR3 is TGTGCCATCACTACCCGCAGCTTGGGAGAAGCTTTCTTT.

The table lists this clonotype with a count of one. The chain combines TRBV10-3 with TRBJ1-1, with a weak D call TRBD1 (5 bases). V lost 6 bases and J lost 6, with 11 bases in between. Germline loops: CDR1 ENHRY, CDR2 SYGVKD. This CDR3 has 12 amino acids. CDR3 nucleotide sequence: TGTGCCATCAGAGGGGTCGGGTCTGAAGCTTTCTTT. As protein: CAIRGVGSEAFF.

The chain uses TRBV20-1 and TRBJ1-2; D remains unclear. The V end was cut by 4 bases, the J end by 2 bases, with 2 bases between. This CDR3 comprises 10 residues. Germline assignment: CDR1 DFQATT and CDR2 SNEGSKA (reference sequence). As DNA, the CDR3 is TGCAGTGCTAACAACTATGGCTACACCTTC. It translates to CSANNYGYTF.

The J gene is TRBJ2-5, the V gene TRBV7-6, with a weak D call TRBD1 (7 bases). Near its end, the DNA agrees better with TRBJ2-7, so the J call may be wrong. Germline V gives CDR1 SGHVS, CDR2 FNYEAQ. The CDR3 runs 14 residues. CDR3 protein: CASSLMEGAYEQYF. The CDR3 bases are TGTGCCAGCAGCCTGATGGAGGGGGCTTACGAGCAGTACTTC.

This clonotype was seen many times. J is TRBJ2-5 and V is TRBV20-1; possibly TRBD1 for D (6 bases). Germline V CDR1 and CDR2: DFQATT, SNEGSKA (reference sequence). This CDR3 region has 16 residues. The V end was cut by 2 bases, the J end by 4 bases, with 20 bases between. The CDR3 DNA follows: TGCAGTGCTAGACCTGGACAGCCTATATTAGGAGAGACCCAGTACTTC. Translation: CSARPGQPILGETQYF.

This clonotype was counted many times. The J gene is TRBJ1-2, the V gene TRBV29-1; unclear D gene. In germline, CDR1 is SQVTM, CDR2 ANQGSEA. This CDR3 has 14 amino acids. V lost 0 bases to trimming and J lost 8 bases, with 16 bases between them. CDR3 nucleotides: TGCAGCGTTGAAGAGAGCAGCAACTATCTGGGCTACACCTTC. Protein: CSVEESSNYLGYTF.

V and J are TRBV25-1 and TRBJ2-3; possible D gene TRBD2, 6 bases. The V and J ends lost 2 bases and 4 bases respectively, with 19 bases between them. Germline-derived CDR1 and CDR2 are MGHDK and SYGVNS. This CDR3 comprises 17 residues. CDR3 bases: TGTGCCAGCAGTGAAGGGGGTCTAACGGGAGCTTCAGATACGCAGTATTTT. Protein: CASSEGGLTGASDTQYF.

The sample holds a few counts of this clonotype. One junction end disagrees with the germline gene, perhaps due to a read error. The V call is TRBV24-1, the J call TRBJ2-4, with 7 bases lining up with TRBD1. The closer fit of TRBJ2-7 to the DNA end suggests the J call may be wrong. The CDR3 covers 14 residues. Germline V gene data show CDR1 as KGHDR and CDR2 as SFDVKD. The CDR3: CAASEGTASGEQYF. CDR3 DNA sequence: TGTGCCGCCAGTGAAGGGACAGCTTCAGGCGAGCAGTACTTC.

V is TRBV29-1 and J is TRBJ2-5, with 9 bases that match TRBD1. The ends lost 7 bases at V and 5 bases at J; junction bases unmatched: 8. The germline V gene has CDR1 SQVTM and CDR2 ANQGSEA. This CDR3 spans 13 amino acids. CDR3 DNA sequence: TGCAGCGCAGCCCTAGGACAGGGGGAGACCCAGTACTTC. Its translation is CSAALGQGETQYF.

A few counts support this clonotype. CDR3: CSCWSYNEQFF. The CDR3, as DNA: TGCAGCTGCTGGTCCTACAATGAGCAGTTCTTC. This chain joins TRBV20-1 and TRBJ2-1; D is uncertain. In germline, CDR1 is DFQATT, CDR2 SNEGSKA (reference sequence). The CDR3 is 11 residues long.

In this sample, this clonotype turned up a few times. The V and J genes are TRBV6-5 and TRBJ1-1, with D maybe TRBD1 (6 bases). The CDR3 runs to 15 residues. Germline assignment: CDR1 MNHEY and CDR2 SVGAGI. Trimming removed 2 bases from V and 1 base from J, with 11 bases in between. DNA of the CDR3: TGTGCCAGCAGTTACGACAGGAGGGGGAACACTGAAGCTTTCTTT. Encoded protein: CASSYDRRGNTEAFF.

This clonotype was counted at least ten times. A read error may explain this, as a much larger clone is one base away. The CDR3, as DNA: TGTGCCAGCAGCGTCGACAGCCGAACTGAAGCTTTCTTT. The encoded protein is CASSVDSRTEAFF. V usage is TRBV7-3 and J usage is TRBJ1-1; possible D gene TRBD1, 5 bases. Germline V gene lookup returns CDR1 SGHTA and CDR2 FQGTGA. Trimming removed 5 bases at V and 5 bases at J, with 12 bases between. The CDR3 sequence is 13 residues long.

The J gene is TRBJ1-1, the V gene TRBV9; D gene uncertain. Germline CDR1 is SGDLS and CDR2 is YYNGEE. The CDR3 runs 15 residues. Trimming removed 2 bases at V and 3 bases at J, with 14 bases between. The CDR3 is CASSVREVWDTEAFF. The CDR3 DNA follows: TGTGCCAGCAGCGTTCGTGAGGTTTGGGACACTGAAGCTTTCTTT.

The chain recombines TRBV25-1 with TRBJ2-4; 7 positions agree with TRBD2. The CDR3 length is 15 residues. Germline V gene lookup returns CDR1 MGHDK and CDR2 SYGVNS. V lost 6 bases, J lost 8 bases, and 13 bases stayed unmatched. CDR3 region: CASSSRGGALDIQYF. The CDR3, as DNA: TGTGCCAGCAGCTCACGGGGAGGGGCCCTAGACATTCAGTACTTC.

The chain employs TRBV7-9 and TRBJ2-7; 14 bases fit TRBD2. Looked up from germline, CDR1 is SEHNR and CDR2 is FQNEAQ (reference sequence). The CDR3 is made up of 15 amino acids. V lost 5 bases to trimming and J lost 2 bases; unmatched junction nucleotides: 2. The CDR3 reads CASSPGLAGAYEQYF. The CDR3 DNA follows: TGTGCCAGCAGCCCGGGACTAGCGGGAGCCTACGAGCAGTACTTC.

CDR3 in amino acids: CSARTGGWDYNEQYF. As DNA, the CDR3 is TGCAGTGCTCGAACGGGGGGTTGGGATTACAACGAGCAGTACTTC. The chain carries TRBV20-1 and TRBJ2-7; 7 bases agree with TRBD2. The J segment lost 5 bases and the V segment lost 5 bases, leaving 15 bases of the junction unmatched. The CDR3 totals 15 residues. Germline CDR1 DFQATT, CDR2 SNEGSKA (reference sequence).

This clonotype occurred a few times. The V and J genes are TRBV3-1 and TRBJ1-2, with 7 nucleotides matching TRBD1. The CDR3 spans 14 residues. V gave up 6 bases and J gave up 4 bases; unmatched junction bases: 8. Germline values: CDR1 LGHDT, CDR2 YNNKEL (reference sequence). The CDR3 bases are TGTGCCAGCAGTCCGACAGGACAGGCCTATGGCTACACCTTC. Its translation is CASSPTGQAYGYTF.